This T cell receptor (beta chain) was retrieved from a study of blood T cell repertoires in COVID-19. In the study overall: Both acute and convalescent COVID-19 samples were obtained from the United States, Italy and Spain. Nucleic acid was either cDNA or gDNA, and it came from T cells, B-cell-depleted T cells, or PBMCs.

The data were produced by immunoSEQ multiplex PCR, yet TCRdb's version contains in-frame clones alone and is incomplete. In the table there are about 440,000 clones, approximately 89% of which are singletons. Seattle patients were enrolled while actively infected and followed longitudinally. Germline CDR1 reads KGHDR; CDR2 reads SFDVKD. The V gene lost 3 bases and the J gene lost 1 base, with 5 bases spanning the gap. This CDR3 region has 13 residues. The chain has TRBV24-1 and TRBJ1-2; D not certain. The clonotype was recovered from a woman aged 45-60 years with COVID-19, enrolled during active disease. The sequenced sample consisted of peripheral blood. DNA for the CDR3: TGTGCCACCAGTGATACCGGTAACTATGGCTACACCTTC. It yields the protein CATSDTGNYGYTF.